These 9 T cell receptor beta chains originate from one sample sequenced in a study of blood T cell repertoires in COVID-19. The method was immunoSEQ multiplex PCR; TCRdb's version includes in-frame clones alone and lacks a portion of them. The sample consists of a few hundred thousand clones, about 86% of them appearing once. Source material: peripheral blood. All receptors come from a woman between 45 and 65 years old with acute or convalescent COVID-19.

This chain links TRBV30 with TRBJ2-4; D is unresolved. This CDR3 region has 12 residues. Germline V gene sequence: CDR1 GTSNPN, CDR2 SVGIG (reference sequence). V lost 3 bases and J lost 7, with 10 bases in between. Here the CDR3 DNA reads TGTGCCTGGAGCCCACCCAGTAACATTCAGTACTTC. Translating it yields CAWSPPSNIQYF.

The chain links TRBV30 to TRBJ1-4; D ambiguous. Trimming took off 1 base at V and 3 bases at J, with 9 bases between the two ends. The CDR3 totals 14 residues. Per the germline V gene, CDR1 is GTSNPN and CDR2 is SVGIG (reference sequence). CDR3 DNA sequence: TGTGCCTGGAGTGGGGCAGCCTCTAATGAAAAACTGTTTTTT. It is translated as CAWSGAASNEKLFF.

The chain employs TRBV24-1 and TRBJ2-3; 7 nucleotides agree with TRBD1. The CDR3 has 16 amino acids. Germline CDR1 KGHDR, CDR2 SFDVKD. V lost 3 bases and J lost 1; bases outside the gene matches: 6. CDR3 nucleotide sequence: TGTGCCACCAGTGATGATACAGGGGTAGGCACAGATACGCAGTATTTT. Its translation is CATSDDTGVGTDTQYF.

V is TRBV18 and J is TRBJ2-3; 11 bases align to TRBD2. Germline V lookup: CDR1 KGHSH, CDR2 LQKENI. J gave up 2 bases and V 6 bases, and 7 bases lay outside the gene matches. The CDR3 has 16 residues. The CDR3 loop reads CASSQGTSGHTDTQYF. CDR3 nucleotide sequence: TGTGCCAGCTCTCAAGGGACTAGCGGACACACAGATACGCAGTATTTT.

The chain is built from TRBV30 and TRBJ2-7; 11 bases are shared with TRBD2. The J segment lost 6 bases and the V segment lost 2 bases, leaving 6 bases of the junction unmatched. The CDR3 runs to 14 residues. Germline V gives CDR1 GTSNPN, CDR2 SVGIG (reference sequence). The CDR3 nucleotides are TGTGCCTGGAGTATGGGTCTAGCGGGAGGCGAGCAGTACTTC. Protein: CAWSMGLAGGEQYF. Full variable domain (remainder filled in from reference TRBV30 and TRBJ2-7): SQTIHQWPATLVQPVGSPLSLECTVEGTSNPNLYWYRQAAGRGLQLLFYSVGIGQISSEVPQNLSASRPQDRQFILSSKKLLLSDSGFYLCAWSMGLAGGEQYFGPGTRLTVT.

The chain links TRBV3-1 (or the pseudogene TRBV3-2) to TRBJ1-4; weak D call: TRBD1 (5 bases). Germline V lookup: CDR1 LGHDT, CDR2 YNNKEL (reference sequence). This CDR3 region has 16 residues. Trimming removed 4 bases from V and 1 base from J, with 13 bases in between. The CDR3 nucleotides are TGTGCCAGCAGCCCCCCGGGGGAGATAACTAATGAAAAACTGTTTTTT. It specifies CASSPPGEITNEKLFF.

The V call is TRBV7-6, the J call TRBJ2-7; 9 nucleotides match TRBD1. From germline, CDR1 is SGHVS and CDR2 FNYEAQ. The CDR3 covers 15 residues. V shed 3 bases and J 6 bases; nucleotides not matched to a gene: 9. The CDR3 DNA reads as TGTGCCAGCAGCTTGCGTCTGGACAGGGGAAGCGAGCAGTACGTC. This gives the protein CASSLRLDRGSEQYV.

The chain's CDR3 is CASSVEGRASYNNEQFF. As DNA, the CDR3 is TGTGCCAGCAGCGTAGAGGGCAGGGCTTCCTATAACAATGAGCAGTTCTTC. The chain couples TRBV9 to TRBJ2-1, with TRBD1 as a possible D gene (5 bases). CDR1 and CDR2 from the germline V gene are SGDLS and YYNGEE. The CDR3 runs 17 residues. Between the trimmed V and J ends, which lost 0 bases and 5 bases, there was a span of 18 bases. The whole variable domain, filled in from reference TRBV9 and TRBJ2-1, reads DSGVTQTPKHLITATGQRVTLRCSPRSGDLSVYWYQQSLDQGLQFLIQYYNGEERAKGNILERFSAQQFPDLHSELNLSSLELGDSALYFCASSVEGRASYNNEQFFGPGTRLTVL.

This clone was picked up one time. The chain uses TRBV6-5 and TRBJ2-5, with 9 positions matching TRBD1. CDR1 is MNHEY and CDR2 is SVGAGI in the germline V gene. The CDR3 length is 15 residues. Trimming took 5 bases from V and 5 from J; bases not matched to a gene: 9. CDR3 in amino acids: CASSPPGQGAETQYF. The CDR3 DNA sequence: TGTGCCAGCAGTCCTCCGGGACAGGGAGCGGAGACCCAGTACTTC.